These T cell receptor beta chains were read from a single sample in a study of blood T cell repertoires in COVID-19. Sequencing was performed with immunoSEQ multiplex PCR; in TCRdb, only in-frame clones are kept and a portion is missing. In the table there are around 250,000 clones, 84% of which are singletons. The sequenced material came from PBMCs or T cells enriched from blood (not recorded which). The receptors derive from a man aged 50-59 years who had recovered from COVID-19. Each CDR3 is given with its conserved first and last residue. Each record gives: D gene, clone size, V gene, J gene, CDR3 length, CDR3 protein, CDR3 DNA. A D gene is named only where the DNA matches it firmly. Clone size is given for some rows only: seen once, a few or many times, or a class if the clone is expanded.

.	.	TRBV18	TRBJ2-7	14	CASSPSDGSYEQYF	TGTGCCAGCTCACCGTCCGACGGGTCCTACGAGCAGTACTTC
TRBD2	.	TRBV9	TRBJ2-3	15	CASSVYLAGTDTQYF	TGTGCCAGCAGCGTTTATCTAGCGGGGACGGATACGCAGTATTTT
.	.	TRBV27	TRBJ2-2	14	CASSPSDSTGELFF	TGTGCCAGCAGTCCGTCCGACAGCACCGGGGAGCTGTTTTTT
.	.	TRBV11-3	TRBJ1-2	12	CASSSSGSGYTF	TGTGCCAGCAGCTCGTCAGGGTCCGGCTACACCTTC
TRBD1	few	TRBV7-9	TRBJ2-3	15	CASSFRQGATDTQYF	TGTGCCAGCAGCTTCCGACAGGGGGCCACAGATACGCAGTATTTT
.	.	TRBV7-9	TRBJ1-6	15	CASSLDLGRDSPLHF	TGTGCCAGCAGCTTAGATTTGGGGCGCGATTCACCCCTCCACTTT
.	.	TRBV15	TRBJ1-4	13	CAIGTPTNEKLFF	TGTGCCATCGGGACACCAACTAATGAAAAACTGTTTTTT
.	.	TRBV9	TRBJ1-2	16	CASSPSGDTRNYGYTF	TGTGCCAGCAGCCCATCTGGGGACACCCGTAACTATGGCTACACCTTC
.	.	TRBV7-3	TRBJ2-1	15	CASSTQHGSGNEQFF	TGTGCCAGCAGCACCCAGCATGGGTCGGGGAATGAGCAGTTCTTC
.	.	TRBV5-1	TRBJ2-7	13	CASSLEVRDEQYF	TGCGCCAGCAGCTTAGAGGTCCGGGACGAGCAGTACTTC
.	.	TRBV28	TRBJ2-7	11	CASSFTAEQYF	TGTGCCAGCAGTTTTACAGCCGAGCAGTACTTC
.	.	TRBV6-5	TRBJ1-2	11	CAEDPRVSYTF	TGTGCCGAAGACCCCAGGGTCTCCTACACCTTC
.	.	TRBV5-8	TRBJ1-1	14	CASSRGLGGTEAFF	TGTGCCAGCAGCCGGGGTTTGGGGGGCACTGAAGCTTTCTTT
.	.	TRBV7-2	TRBJ2-5	13	CASRAGSGETQYF	TGTGCCAGCAGGGCAGGGTCGGGAGAGACCCAGTACTTC
.	.	TRBV4-3	TRBJ2-3	16	CASSQEGLYGTDTQYF	TGCGCCAGCAGCCAAGAGGGGCTGTATGGCACAGATACGCAGTATTTT
TRBD2	many	TRBV3-1/TRBV3-2	TRBJ2-1	15	CASSLAGVKGNEQFF	TGTGCCAGCAGCCTAGCGGGAGTTAAGGGCAATGAGCAGTTCTTC
.	.	TRBV5-8	TRBJ1-5	14	CASSLREFNQPQHF	TGTGCCAGCAGCCTGCGAGAATTCAATCAGCCCCAGCATTTT
.	.	TRBV4-1	TRBJ1-1	16	CASSRTPGRGSTEAFF	TGCGCCAGCAGCCGGACCCCCGGAAGGGGTAGCACTGAAGCTTTCTTT
.	.	TRBV7-2	TRBJ2-7	14	CASRRERGYSEQYF	TGTGCCAGCAGAAGAGAGCGAGGGTACTCCGAGCAGTACTTC
TRBD1	few	TRBV7-2	TRBJ2-7	15	CASSVTGERSYEQYF	TGTGCCAGCAGCGTAACAGGGGAGAGGTCCTACGAGCAGTACTTC
TRBD2	.	TRBV5-1	TRBJ2-5	18	CASSTRGIGRGVQETQYF	TGCGCCAGCAGCACCCGAGGGATTGGGCGGGGGGTCCAAGAGACCCAGTACTTC
.	.	TRBV3-1/TRBV3-2	TRBJ1-2	13	CASSQEGQSGYTF	TGTGCCAGCAGCCAGGAGGGGCAGAGTGGCTACACCTTC
.	.	TRBV5-1	TRBJ1-2	15	CASSLAAGGINGYTF	TGCGCCAGCAGCTTGGCTGCCGGGGGTATTAATGGCTACACCTTC
.	.	TRBV4-3	TRBJ1-3	13	CASSQRVRDTIYF	TGCGCCAGCAGCCAACGCGTGAGGGACACCATATATTTT
.	once	TRBV7-9	TRBJ2-3	14	CASSSDEGADTQYF	TGTGCCAGCAGCTCTGACGAGGGGGCAGATACGCAGTATTTT
.	few	TRBV7-8	TRBJ2-7	15	CASSLRGYRSYEQYF	TGTGCCAGCAGCCTCAGGGGATATCGGTCCTACGAGCAGTACTTC
TRBD1	.	TRBV4-1	TRBJ2-7	15	CASSQAGQGSIEQYF	TGCGCCAGCAGCCAAGCGGGACAGGGAAGTATCGAGCAGTACTTC
TRBD2	.	TRBV4-1	TRBJ2-5	13	CASSQGEGETQYF	TGCGCCAGCAGCCAAGGGGAGGGGGAGACCCAGTACTTC
TRBD1	.	TRBV7-7	TRBJ1-6	16	CAVQGAGARGNSPLHF	TGTGCGGTACAGGGGGCTGGGGCGCGAGGAAATTCACCCCTCCACTTT
.	.	TRBV10-3	TRBJ2-7	12	CAISESSAGQYF	TGTGCCATCAGTGAGTCCAGCGCTGGGCAGTACTTC
.	.	TRBV6-5	TRBJ1-3	15	CASRDNYPSGNTIYF	TGTGCCAGCCGGGACAACTACCCCTCTGGAAACACCATATATTTT
.	few	TRBV28	TRBJ2-4	16	CASSLWGDFDKNIQYF	TGTGCCAGCAGTTTATGGGGGGACTTTGACAAAAACATTCAGTACTTC
.	.	TRBV15	TRBJ2-1	12	CATSSGLYEQFF	TGTGCCACCAGCAGTGGACTTTATGAGCAGTTCTTC
TRBD2	.	TRBV4-2	TRBJ2-1	19	CASSQDLGLAGARGYEQFF	TGTGCCAGCAGCCAAGATCTGGGGCTAGCGGGAGCTCGGGGATATGAGCAGTTCTTC
.	.	TRBV6-5	TRBJ1-4	14	CASRDRAGHEKLFF	TGTGCCAGCCGAGACCGGGCAGGGCATGAAAAACTGTTTTTT
TRBD2	.	TRBV11-3	TRBJ2-3	20	CASSSPLGLAGGLNTDTQYF	TGTGCCAGCAGCTCCCCGCTAGGACTAGCGGGAGGACTAAACACAGATACGCAGTATTTT
.	once	TRBV10-1	TRBJ2-5	15	CASSEGTYTQETQYF	TGCGCCAGCAGTGAGGGCACATACACCCAAGAGACCCAGTACTTC
TRBD1	.	TRBV11-2	TRBJ1-4	17	CASSLGDRVRGNEKLFF	TGTGCCAGCAGCTTAGGGGACAGGGTTCGGGGTAATGAAAAACTGTTTTTT
.	.	TRBV27	TRBJ2-7	13	CASSFTQGSEQYF	TGTGCCAGCTCCTTTACCCAAGGGAGCGAGCAGTACTTC
.	.	TRBV6-6	TRBJ2-7	12	CASSRGYYEQYF	TGTGCCAGCAGCAGAGGCTACTACGAGCAGTACTTC
.	.	TRBV5-5	TRBJ1-5	15	CASSLGLRGNQPQHF	TGTGCCAGCAGCTTGGGGTTGCGGGGCAATCAGCCCCAGCATTTT
TRBD1	.	TRBV9	TRBJ1-1	16	CASSVADYRGHTEAFF	TGTGCCAGCAGCGTAGCGGACTACAGGGGTCACACTGAAGCTTTCTTT
.	.	TRBV5-5	TRBJ1-4	12	CASSLPSEKLFF	TGTGCCAGCAGCCTCCCTTCTGAAAAACTGTTTTTT
.	.	TRBV28	TRBJ1-5	16	CASSPAGRGANQPQHF	TGTGCCAGCAGTCCTGCCGGGAGGGGGGCGAATCAGCCCCAGCATTTT
TRBD1	few	TRBV11-2	TRBJ1-3	15	CASSLGQGFGNTIYF	TGTGCCAGCAGCTTAGGACAGGGGTTTGGAAACACCATATATTTT
TRBD1	.	TRBV6-5	TRBJ2-7	15	CASRTSGGAGYEQYF	TGTGCCAGCAGAACTTCAGGGGGCGCGGGGTACGAGCAGTACTTC
TRBD2	once	TRBV7-3	TRBJ2-1	17	CASSKTSGRASYNEQFF	TGTGCCAGCAGCAAAACTAGCGGGAGGGCGTCCTACAATGAGCAGTTCTTC
TRBD2	.	TRBV2	TRBJ2-3	16	CASSDQAGGGTDTQYF	TGTGCCAGCAGTGATCAAGCGGGGGGTGGCACAGATACGCAGTATTTT
TRBD1	.	TRBV7-9	TRBJ1-5	15	CASSLGTGVNQPQHF	TGTGCCAGCAGCTTAGGGACAGGGGTTAATCAGCCCCAGCATTTT
.	.	TRBV5-8	TRBJ1-3	12	CASSPRGNTIYF	TGTGCCAGCAGCCCCCGTGGAAACACCATATATTTT
TRBD1	.	TRBV3-1/TRBV3-2	TRBJ2-7	14	CASSQGDRAYEQYF	TGTGCCAGCAGCCAAGGGGACAGGGCCTACGAGCAGTACTTC
TRBD1	.	TRBV7-8	TRBJ2-7	13	CASSVTGPYEQYF	TGTGCCAGCAGTGTGACAGGGCCCTACGAGCAGTACTTC
TRBD1	.	TRBV7-9	TRBJ2-3	14	CASSFGQGADTQYF	TGTGCCAGCAGCTTCGGACAGGGCGCAGATACGCAGTATTTT
.	.	TRBV18	TRBJ2-7	13	CASSPPGVDEQYF	TGTGCCAGCTCACCACCCGGGGTCGACGAGCAGTACTTC
TRBD1	few	TRBV4-2	TRBJ1-1	14	CASSHRTGEGEAFF	TGTGCCAGCAGCCACAGGACAGGGGAGGGTGAAGCTTTCTTT
.	.	TRBV6-2/TRBV6-3	TRBJ1-5	14	CASSYIQNNQPQHF	TGTGCCAGCAGTTACATTCAGAATAATCAGCCCCAGCATTTT
TRBD2	.	TRBV2	TRBJ2-2	17	CASSFLAGGSNTGELFF	TGTGCCAGCAGCTTCCTAGCGGGGGGGTCGAACACCGGGGAGCTGTTTTTT
.	few	TRBV6-2/TRBV6-3	TRBJ2-3	16	CASSRTPGTRTDTQYF	TGTGCCAGCAGCCGCACCCCGGGAACCCGCACAGATACGCAGTATTTT
TRBD2	.	TRBV18	TRBJ2-5	15	CASSPTSGAQETQYF	TGTGCCAGCTCTCCCACTAGCGGGGCCCAGGAGACCCAGTACTTC